These 18 T cell receptor beta chains originate from one sample sequenced in a study of PD-1 blockade in classical Hodgkin lymphoma. Following autologous stem cell transplantation, relapse occurred in every patient, and exposure to brentuximab vedotin varied. Profiled with immunoSEQ multiplex PCR; TCRdb holds only in-frame clones, not every one. The sample lists approximately 80,000 clones; approximately 91% were seen once. This specimen was peripheral blood mononuclear cells (PBMCs), taken at baseline. These receptors all come from a human donor with classical Hodgkin lymphoma.

This clone was seen once. The chain has TRBV30 and TRBJ2-1, with 7 bases matching TRBD1. Unmatched junction bases numbered 7, after V lost 4 bases and J lost 7 bases. CDR3 size: 13 residues. Germline assignment: CDR1 GTSNPN and CDR2 SVGIG (reference sequence). Here the CDR3 reads CAWNRGLGNEQFF. The CDR3 region has the DNA TGTGCCTGGAACAGGGGCTTGGGAAATGAGCAGTTCTTC.

The V call is TRBV10-3, the J call TRBJ2-7; D is possibly TRBD2 (6 bases). Germline values: CDR1 ENHRY, CDR2 SYGVKD. Between the trimmed V and J ends, which lost 5 bases and 6 bases, there was a span of 14 bases. This CDR3 comprises 13 residues. The CDR3 sequence is CAISYYAEGEQYF. The DNA for the CDR3 is TGTGCCATCAGTTATTACGCGGAGGGCGAGCAGTACTTC.

The V call is TRBV19, the J call TRBJ1-3; 10 nucleotides match TRBD1. After removal of 9 bases from V and 4 bases from J, the junction contained 9 bases not matched to a gene. The CDR3 runs to 15 residues. The germline V gene has CDR1 LNHDA and CDR2 SQIVND (reference sequence). In nucleotides, the CDR3 is TGTGCCAGCTCCCAGACAGGGGGCTTGGGAAACACCATATATTTT. This gives the protein CASSQTGGLGNTIYF.

This sequence joins TRBV16 and TRBJ2-4; D may correspond to TRBD1 or TRBD2 (5 bases each). CDR1 and CDR2 from the germline V gene are KGHSY and FQNENV. V was clipped by 0 bases and J by 10 bases, with 13 bases between them. This CDR3 is built from 14 residues. The CDR3 reads CASSQSRDVGIQYF. For the CDR3, the DNA is TGTGCCAGCAGCCAATCGAGGGACGTAGGGATTCAGTACTTC.

V and J are TRBV5-8 and TRBJ1-2, with D uncertain. V dropped 2 bases and J dropped 3 bases, with 11 bases sitting between them. CDR1 is SGHTS and CDR2 is YDEGEE in the germline V gene. This CDR3 comprises 14 residues. The CDR3 nucleotides read TGTGCCAGCAGCTTATTTCCAGTGGACTATGGCTACACCTTC. Protein sequence: CASSLFPVDYGYTF.

The chain recombines TRBV5-1 with TRBJ2-1; 14 nucleotides line up with TRBD2. J lost 0 bases, V lost 4 bases, and 3 bases had no gene match. This CDR3 comprises 17 residues. Germline-derived CDR1 and CDR2 are SGHRS and YFSETQ. Here the CDR3 DNA reads TGCGCCAGCAGCCTCGGGACTAGCGGGAGCTCCTACAATGAGCAGTTCTTC. Its protein product is CASSLGTSGSSYNEQFF.

This chain uses TRBV2 with TRBJ1-5; TRBD1 matches 7 bases. The CDR3 consists of 17 residues. CDR1 SNHLY and CDR2 FYNNEI come from the germline V gene. Losses at the gene ends were 4 bases for V and 3 bases for J; bases not matched to a gene: 12. CDR3 nucleotides: TGTGCCAGCAGTGGGGGGGGGACAGCCTTCTTCAATCAGCCCCAGCATTTT. Its translation is CASSGGGTAFFNQPQHF.

The chain combines TRBV4-1 with TRBJ2-7; TRBD2 matches 8 bases. The CDR3 loop spans 17 amino acids. Looked up from germline, CDR1 is MGHRA and CDR2 is YSYEKL. V gave up 1 base and J gave up 0 bases; unmatched junction bases: 8. CDR3 sequence (DNA): TGCGCCAGCAGCCAAGTTCTAGCGGGCCTAAGCTCCTACGAGCAGTACTTC. It translates to CASSQVLAGLSSYEQYF.

V and J are TRBV7-9 and TRBJ2-4, with D perhaps TRBD1 or TRBD2 (5 bases each). Trimming took 6 bases from V and 6 from J, leaving 12 bases between them. Germline V gene sequence: CDR1 SEHNR, CDR2 FQNEAQ (reference sequence). This CDR3 contains 13 residues. The CDR3 coding sequence is TGTGCCAGCAGATCCGGGACGGGAAACATTCAGTACTTC. This encodes CASRSGTGNIQYF.

The table lists this clone with a few counts. The rearrangement uses TRBV5-4 and TRBJ2-2, with D unresolved. With 4 bases removed from V and 0 bases from J, the gap between germline ends came to 7 bases. The germline V gene has CDR1 SGHNT and CDR2 YYREEE (reference sequence). The CDR3 runs 14 residues. DNA of the CDR3: TGTGCCAGCAGCCCGCCCCCGAACACCGGGGAGCTGTTTTTT. It specifies CASSPPPNTGELFF.

The V call is TRBV30, the J call TRBJ1-1, with 7 bases aligning to TRBD1. The CDR3 runs 14 residues. The germline V gene has CDR1 GTSNPN and CDR2 SVGIG (reference sequence). The ends lost 3 bases at V and 3 bases at J; junction bases unmatched: 7. The CDR3 spells CAWRKGGWDTEAFF. The CDR3 DNA follows: TGTGCCTGGAGGAAAGGGGGCTGGGACACTGAAGCTTTCTTT.

The chain couples TRBV30 to TRBJ2-1, with D tentatively TRBD2 (7 bases). Germline V lookup: CDR1 GTSNPN, CDR2 SVGIG (reference sequence). There are 15 residues in the CDR3. Trimming left V 3 bases short and J 4 bases short, with 16 bases between. The CDR3 spells CAWRRRAGAYNEQFF. DNA for the CDR3: TGTGCCTGGAGGCGGCGTGCGGGGGCTTACAATGAGCAGTTCTTC.

The J gene is TRBJ2-4, the V gene TRBV6-1, with D unresolved. CDR1 is MNHNS, CDR2 SASEGT, per germline. The CDR3 has 12 residues. V was shortened by 0 bases and J by 9 bases, with 6 bases between the two germline ends. This chain's CDR3 is CASSEASRIQYF. CDR3 sequence (DNA): TGTGCCAGCAGTGAAGCATCTCGCATTCAGTACTTC.

The rearrangement uses TRBV19 and TRBJ1-1; maybe TRBD1 (6 bases). This CDR3 contains 14 residues. Germline V gives CDR1 LNHDA, CDR2 SQIVND (reference sequence). Trimming pared 6 bases from V and 6 bases from J, leaving 17 bases between. CDR3 sequence (DNA): TGTGCCAGTAGGGACGGTTCAGGGGTACCTGAAGCTTTCTTT. This translates into CASRDGSGVPEAFF.

This chain joins TRBV15 and TRBJ2-1, with 13 nucleotides matching TRBD2. V lost 3 bases and J lost 0; bases outside the gene matches: 2. The CDR3 is 17 amino acids. The V gene's germline CDR1 is LNHNV and CDR2 YYDKDF (reference sequence). The CDR3 DNA follows: TGTGCCACCAGCAGCCGACTAGCGGGAGGCTCCTACAATGAGCAGTTCTTC. Translating gives CATSSRLAGGSYNEQFF.

V and J are TRBV6-5 and TRBJ2-7, with TRBD1 as a possible D gene (5 bases). The germline V gene encodes CDR1 MNHEY and CDR2 SVGAGI. This CDR3 is 15 amino acids long. V was clipped by 0 bases and J by 2 bases, with 11 bases between them. The CDR3 sequence: CASSYSGPGPYEQYF. The CDR3 nucleotides read TGTGCCAGCAGTTACTCCGGGCCAGGGCCCTACGAGCAGTACTTC.

As to this clone: Other nucleotide sequences in the sample specify the same CDR3. The chain couples TRBV4-1 to TRBJ2-7, with D uncertain. V was trimmed by 0 bases and J by 3 bases, leaving 15 bases between them. The CDR3 extends over 16 amino acids. The V gene's germline CDR1 is MGHRA and CDR2 YSYEKL. CDR3: CASSQEGPPRSYEQYF. The DNA for the CDR3 is TGCGCCAGCAGCCAAGAAGGCCCCCCCCGGAGCTACGAGCAGTACTTC.

The gene calls are TRBV21-1 and TRBJ1-1; TRBD1 reflects the table's D call only, with no check against the DNA. TRBV21-1 is an annotated pseudogene. The CDR3 extends over 13 amino acids. CDR3 sequence: CASRTGAKTEAFF. The CDR3, as DNA: TGTGCCAGCAGGACAGGGGCTAAAACTGAAGCTTTCTTT.